This T cell receptor beta chain comes out of a study of shared clonotypes between healthy human individuals. In the study overall: Donor composition was a couple of women and a few men, aged 18 to 49. Points from the study as a whole: Generation probabilities were higher for clonotypes shared across all four sorted-subset donors than for unshared ones.

A split of CD4+ cells into CD45RA+ naive and CD45RA-negative memory subsets was performed. Genomic DNA of every subset was divided equally among multiple immunoSEQ plates. Produced via immunoSEQ multiplex PCR; TCRdb's table is partial and in-frame only. The data contain roughly 1,600,000 clones, approximately 98.5% of them singletons. As to this clone: Antigen: not known.

The CDR3 loop spans 14 amino acids. The V gene's germline CDR1 is SGDLS and CDR2 YYNGEE. Germline trimming cut 7 bases from V and 6 bases from J; bases unmatched to any gene: 6. The receptor's source is a man younger than 45 in good health. The sample was naive CD4+ T cells sorted from blood. Described subset: CD45RA+ positively selected. The chain uses TRBV9 and TRBJ1-3, with 11 bases matching TRBD1. In DNA form, the CDR3 reads TGTGCCAGCGGACAGGGGGCGCGAGAAAACACCATATATTTT. Translated, it gives CASGQGARENTIYF.